This T cell receptor beta chain was identified during a study of cytomegalovirus exposure and HLA in healthy donors. This CDR3 is 12 amino acids long. Germline V lookup: CDR1 MNHEY, CDR2 SMNVEV (reference sequence). Trimming removed 8 bases from V and 8 bases from J; junction bases left unmatched: 6. Primers for the PCR totalled 60 Vbeta and 13 Jbeta. Assay used: immunoSEQ multiplex PCR; TCRdb lists only in-frame clones, some missing. The sample has a few hundred thousand clones; more than 55% are singletons. Sample: PBMCs. The receptor's source is a female donor in good health and CMV-seronegative. The chain uses TRBV27 and TRBJ1-1; 9 bases match TRBD1. Here the CDR3 reads CASRRDRDEAFF. In DNA, the CDR3 is TGTGCCAGCCGCCGGGACAGGGACGAAGCTTTCTTT.